The 32 T cell receptor beta chains in this list originate from one sample, sequenced in a study of T cells and Merkel cell carcinoma outcomes. Some clones are missing from TCRdb's copy, which holds only in-frame ones; the method was immunoSEQ multiplex PCR. The table records roughly 7,000 clones, about 92% of them present only once. Specimen: tumor tissue from Merkel cell carcinoma. The receptor set was obtained from a human donor with Merkel cell carcinoma.

This chain uses TRBV9 with TRBJ2-3, with TRBD2 identical over 8 bases. V was pared by 0 bases and J by 2 bases, with 8 bases of the junction left unmatched. The CDR3 is made up of 17 amino acids. Per the germline V gene, CDR1 is SGDLS and CDR2 is YYNGEE. For the CDR3, the DNA is TGTGCCAGCAGCGTAGACCCTAGCGGGTACGACACAGATACGCAGTATTTT. Its protein product is CASSVDPSGYDTDTQYF.

The genes are TRBV27 and TRBJ1-1, with TRBD1 as a possible D gene (6 bases). Germline assignment: CDR1 MNHEY and CDR2 SMNVEV (reference sequence). The V and J ends lost 7 bases and 1 base respectively, with 13 bases between them. The CDR3 spans 14 residues. The CDR3 spells CASTAGTRNTEAFF. In nucleotides, the CDR3 is TGTGCCAGCACCGCCGGGACAAGGAACACTGAAGCTTTCTTT.

The genes are TRBV6-5 and TRBJ2-6; no firm D call. In germline, CDR1 is MNHEY, CDR2 SVGAGI. V lost 6 bases and J 0 bases, leaving 6 bases between the germline ends. This CDR3 has 14 residues. The CDR3 coding sequence is TGTGCCAGCAGCTCCATCTCTGGGGCCAACGTCCTGACTTTC. This codes for CASSSISGANVLTF.

The chain employs TRBV20-1 and TRBJ2-6; D gene uncertain. Germline V gene sequence: CDR1 DFQATT, CDR2 SNEGSKA (reference sequence). This CDR3 has 11 residues. The V end was cut by 6 bases, the J end by 5 bases, with 5 bases between. The CDR3 DNA sequence: TGCAGTGCCCGACGGGCCAACGTCCTGACTTTC. It is translated as CSARRANVLTF.

The chain employs TRBV4-1 and TRBJ2-4; 10 positions agree with TRBD2. V was pared by 4 bases and J by 8 bases, with 5 bases of the junction left unmatched. Per the germline V gene, CDR1 is MGHRA and CDR2 is YSYEKL. This CDR3 is 14 amino acids long. CDR3 sequence: CASSRSGGADIQYF. The CDR3 bases are TGCGCCAGCAGCCGAAGCGGGGGGGCTGACATTCAGTACTTC.

CDR3: CAWTDATGELFF. The CDR3 DNA sequence: TGTGCCTGGACAGACGCCACCGGGGAGCTGTTTTTT. The V gene is TRBV30, the J gene TRBJ2-2; the D is unclear. CDR3 length: 12 residues. The V and J ends lost 4 bases and 4 bases respectively, with 7 bases between them. CDR1 is GTSNPN, CDR2 SVGIG, per germline (reference sequence).

The CDR3 nucleotides are TGCGCCAGCAGCCAAAATAGCGGGGTGACAGATACGCAGTATTTT. Its translation: CASSQNSGVTDTQYF. V gene TRBV4-1 combines with J gene TRBJ2-3, with 8 bases lining up with TRBD2. Germline V gene sequence: CDR1 MGHRA, CDR2 YSYEKL. Germline trimming cut 2 bases from V and 3 bases from J; bases unmatched to any gene: 4. The CDR3 spans 15 residues.

This chain connects TRBV30 to TRBJ2-3; 14 bases are shared with TRBD2. Germline V gene lookup returns CDR1 GTSNPN and CDR2 SVGIG (reference sequence). The CDR3 runs to 16 residues. The J segment lost 10 bases and the V segment lost 4 bases, leaving 13 bases of the junction unmatched. CDR3 DNA sequence: TGTGCCTGGAAGGGACTAGCGGGGGCGAAGGGCTACCCGCAGTATTTT. Protein: CAWKGLAGAKGYPQYF. Full variable domain (remainder filled in from reference TRBV30 and TRBJ2-3): SQTIHQWPATLVQPVGSPLSLECTVEGTSNPNLYWYRQAAGRGLQLLFYSVGIGQISSEVPQNLSASRPQDRQFILSSKKLLLSDSGFYLCAWKGLAGAKGYPQYFGPGTRLTVL.

The chain joins TRBV21-1 to TRBJ2-7. TRBV21-1 is a recognized pseudogene. This CDR3 contains 15 residues. CDR3 sequence (DNA): TGTGCCAGCAGCGCCCCCCCTTACAGGGAGGCCGAGCAGTACTTC. Protein: CASSAPPYREAEQYF.

The chain joins TRBV29-1 to TRBJ1-2; D not certain. V lost 4 bases and J lost 7, with 10 bases in between. The CDR3 consists of 11 residues. Germline loops: CDR1 SQVTM, CDR2 ANQGSEA. CDR3 bases: TGCAGCGTTGGCGGATTGGGTGGCTACACCTTC. This encodes CSVGGLGGYTF. The variable domain in full, with the rest retrieved from reference TRBV29-1 and TRBJ1-2, is SAVISQKPSRDICQRGTSLTIQCQVDSQVTMMFWYRQQPGQSLTLIATANQGSEATYESGFVIDKFPISRPNLTFSTLTVSNMSPEDSSIYLCSVGGLGGYTFGSGTRLTVV.

The V gene is TRBV28, the J gene TRBJ1-1; tentative D call: TRBD1 (5 bases). Germline CDR1 and CDR2: MDHEN and SYDVKM. The CDR3 is made up of 12 amino acids. V was trimmed by 3 bases and J by 6 bases, leaving 8 bases between them. The CDR3 here is CASSLDTAEAFF. The CDR3 DNA follows: TGTGCCAGCAGTTTGGACACGGCTGAAGCTTTCTTT.

V gene TRBV9 combines with J gene TRBJ2-2; D gene unclear. The V gene's germline CDR1 is SGDLS and CDR2 YYNGEE. This CDR3 region has 16 residues. V lost 0 bases and J lost 0, with 9 bases in between. CDR3 region: CASSVGGLSNTGELFF. The CDR3 bases are TGTGCCAGCAGCGTAGGGGGTCTGTCGAACACCGGGGAGCTGTTTTTT.

The chain's CDR3 is CASSQSDNTNEQYV. In nucleotides, the CDR3 is TGCGCCAGCAGCCAGAGCGACAACACCAACGAGCAGTACGTC. The V call is TRBV5-1, the J call TRBJ2-7; D not resolved. This CDR3 contains 14 residues. Trimming removed 4 bases from V and 5 bases from J, with 16 bases in between. CDR1 and CDR2 from the germline V gene are SGHRS and YFSETQ.

The gene calls are TRBV19 and TRBJ2-6; 8 positions match TRBD1. Germline V gives CDR1 LNHDA, CDR2 SQIVND (reference sequence). This CDR3 is 15 amino acids long. J lost 2 bases, V lost 6 bases, and 3 bases had no gene match. The chain's CDR3 is CASSETGAGANVLTF. For the CDR3, the DNA is TGTGCCAGTAGCGAGACAGGGGCTGGGGCCAACGTCCTGACTTTC.

The genes are TRBV11-3 and TRBJ2-1; D may correspond to TRBD1 or TRBD2 (5 bases each). Trimming removed 6 bases from V and 7 bases from J, with 16 bases in between. The CDR3 runs to 14 residues. Germline lookup yields CDR1 SGHNT and CDR2 YENEEA. CDR3 protein: CASSPTGRTNEQFF. For the CDR3, the DNA is TGTGCCAGCAGTCCTACGGGACGGACTAATGAGCAGTTCTTC.

This clone has only a few counts. The V and J genes are TRBV4-1 and TRBJ2-7, with D possibly TRBD1 on 5 matching bases. CDR3 length equals 15 residues. Between the trimmed V and J ends, which lost 0 bases and 4 bases, there was a span of 13 bases. Per the germline V gene, CDR1 is MGHRA and CDR2 is YSYEKL. The CDR3 region is CASSQDISTVYEQYV. CDR3 DNA: TGCGCCAGCAGCCAAGATATCTCGACAGTTTACGAGCAGTACGTC.

CDR3 sequence (DNA): TGTGCCAGCAGCCAGAGCCACTCACAGGGGGCTGGGAACACTGAAGCTTTCTTT. Amino acids: CASSQSHSQGAGNTEAFF. The chain uses TRBV4-2 and TRBJ1-1; 9 nucleotides align to TRBD1. Germline V gene lookup returns CDR1 LGHNA and CDR2 YNFKEQ. The CDR3 runs to 18 residues. The V and J ends lost 3 bases and 1 base, in that order; junction bases with no gene match: 12.

The rearrangement joins TRBV2 to TRBJ1-1; the D gene is possibly TRBD1 (6 bases). The germline V and J ends were trimmed by 8 bases and 0 bases, with 16 bases remaining between them. The CDR3 contains 15 residues. The germline V gene encodes CDR1 SNHLY and CDR2 FYNNEI. Written as DNA, the CDR3 is TGTGCCAGCCCCGGGAAAGGACAGATGAACACTGAAGCTTTCTTT. This codes for CASPGKGQMNTEAFF.

The rearrangement uses TRBV30 and TRBJ2-3, with a weak D call TRBD2 (5 bases). Trimming pared 1 base from V and 1 base from J, leaving 12 bases between. Germline CDR1 is GTSNPN and CDR2 is SVGIG (reference sequence). CDR3 length: 15 residues. The CDR3 region has the DNA TGTGCCTGGAGTGAGGCGGGCAGGCGCACAGATACGCAGTATTTT. This translates into CAWSEAGRRTDTQYF.

The gene calls are TRBV10-3 and TRBJ2-7; 8 nucleotides line up with TRBD1. CDR3 size: 14 residues. Germline CDR1 reads ENHRY; CDR2 reads SYGVKD. The V gene end was trimmed by 4 bases and the J gene end by 0 bases; junction bases not matched to a gene: 2. The CDR3 nucleotides are TGTGCCATCAGTGGGACAGGGAGCTCCTACGAGCAGTACGTC. This codes for CAISGTGSSYEQYV.

This chain links TRBV10-3 with TRBJ2-1, with D possibly TRBD1 on 6 matching bases. Trimming took off 6 bases at V and 4 bases at J, with 10 bases between the two ends. Germline CDR1 is ENHRY and CDR2 is SYGVKD. The CDR3 sequence is 13 residues long. In nucleotides, the CDR3 is TGTGCCATCAGCGGTACAGGGTACAATGAGCAGTTCTTC. It specifies CAISGTGYNEQFF.

The V gene is TRBV4-3, the J gene TRBJ2-7; 13 bases agree with TRBD2. Trimming at V came to 2 bases and at J to 2 bases, leaving 0 bases not matched to a gene. CDR3 length: 15 amino acids. Looked up from germline, CDR1 is LGHNA and CDR2 is YSLEER. The CDR3 sequence: CASSQTSGGAYEQYF. CDR3 in DNA: TGCGCCAGCAGCCAAACTAGCGGGGGGGCCTACGAGCAGTACTTC.

The rearrangement links TRBV4-1 to TRBJ2-2; a possible D gene is TRBD1 (6 bases). Trimming stripped 5 bases from V and 0 bases from J, with 13 bases between. CDR3 length: 16 amino acids. Germline-derived CDR1 and CDR2 are MGHRA and YSYEKL. The CDR3 sequence: CASSDQGNTNTGELFF. CDR3 coding DNA: TGCGCCAGCAGCGACCAGGGGAACACGAACACCGGGGAGCTGTTTTTT.

The chain has TRBV7-9 and TRBJ1-1, with D unresolved. The CDR3 sequence is 13 residues long. V lost 0 bases and J lost 1, with 3 bases in between. Germline V lookup: CDR1 SEHNR, CDR2 FQNEAQ (reference sequence). The CDR3 DNA is TGTGCCAGCAGCTTAGCTGGGAACACTGAAGCTTTCTTT. This translates into CASSLAGNTEAFF. Based on the CDR3 plus reference TRBV7-9 and TRBJ1-1, the full variable domain is DTGVSQNPRHKITKRGQNVTFRCDPISEHNRLYWYRQTLGQGPEFLTYFQNEAQLEKSRLLSDRFSAERPKGSFSTLEIQRTEQGDSAMYLCASSLAGNTEAFFGQGTRLTVV.

This sequence joins TRBV30 and TRBJ1-1; D gene ambiguous. Per the germline V gene, CDR1 is GTSNPN and CDR2 is SVGIG (reference sequence). Trimming took off 0 bases at V and 2 bases at J, with 7 bases between the two ends. This CDR3 is 13 amino acids long. The chain's CDR3 is CAWSVTANTEAFF. The CDR3 bases are TGTGCCTGGAGTGTAACGGCTAACACTGAAGCTTTCTTT.

This clone was detected once. V is TRBV4-3 and J is TRBJ2-2, with a weak D call TRBD1 (5 bases). The CDR3 runs to 16 residues. The germline V gene has CDR1 LGHNA and CDR2 YSLEER. V gave up 1 base and J gave up 0 bases, with 9 bases separating them. The CDR3 DNA follows: TGCGCCAGCAGCCAAGGAAGGGGCGCGAACACCGGGGAGCTGTTTTTT. Translating gives CASSQGRGANTGELFF.

The gene calls are TRBV7-3 and TRBJ2-3; maybe TRBD2 (5 bases). V was clipped by 5 bases and J by 1 base, with 10 bases between them. This CDR3 region has 14 residues. Germline assignment: CDR1 SGHTA and CDR2 FQGTGA. The CDR3 here is CASSQEGGTDTQYF. CDR3 sequence (DNA): TGTGCCAGCAGCCAAGAGGGTGGCACAGATACGCAGTATTTT.

This chain uses TRBV14 with TRBJ1-1; D unresolved. This CDR3 contains 13 residues. The V and J ends lost 1 base and 1 base respectively, with 4 bases between them. Germline V lookup: CDR1 SGHDN, CDR2 FVKESK. The CDR3 reads CASSQVKNTEAFF. The CDR3 region has the DNA TGTGCCAGCAGCCAAGTCAAGAACACTGAAGCTTTCTTT.

The genes are TRBV7-9 and TRBJ1-4; a possible D gene is TRBD1 (5 bases). Germline assignment: CDR1 SEHNR and CDR2 FQNEAQ (reference sequence). This CDR3 region has 13 residues. The V gene lost 1 base and the J gene lost 8 bases, with 8 bases spanning the gap. Here the CDR3 reads CASSLEGEEKLFF. As DNA, the CDR3 is TGTGCCAGCAGCTTAGAAGGGGAAGAAAAACTGTTTTTT.

The chain uses TRBV9 and TRBJ2-3; no clear D gene. The V and J ends lost 4 bases and 0 bases respectively, with 12 bases between them. In germline, CDR1 is SGDLS, CDR2 YYNGEE. CDR3 length: 15 amino acids. The CDR3 coding sequence is TGTGCCAGCAGCCCCCGGGTAGGGAGCACAGATACGCAGTATTTT. Amino acid sequence: CASSPRVGSTDTQYF.

The chain combines TRBV9 with TRBJ2-3, with 8 bases lining up with TRBD2. The CDR3 runs to 14 residues. The germline V gene has CDR1 SGDLS and CDR2 YYNGEE. Trimming cost V 0 bases and J 6 bases; bases outside gene matches: 3. The CDR3 DNA is TGTGCCAGCAGCGTAGCGGGGGGGCTCGATACGCAGTATTTT. It yields the protein CASSVAGGLDTQYF.

V usage is TRBV29-1 and J usage is TRBJ2-1; 10 bases map to TRBD1. This CDR3 is built from 14 residues. With V trimmed by 6 bases and J by 4 bases, 6 bases remained unmatched. Germline V gives CDR1 SQVTM, CDR2 ANQGSEA. CDR3 sequence (DNA): TGCAGCGTGACCGGGACAGGGGATTACAATGAGCAGTTCTTC. Translating it yields CSVTGTGDYNEQFF.